This T cell receptor beta chain was captured by sequencing in a study of monozygotic twins with inflammatory bowel disease. Study-level results: For repertoire similarity, concordant twins did not differ from discordant twins, possibly because power was limited.

Regarding this clonotype: The antigen is not known.

Eight separate reactions per sample yielded the cDNA. From the 5' RACE reads, TCRdb lists one entry per CDR3 protein and no DNA. The sample data list about 130,000 distinct CDR3 sequences. Germline CDR1 reads SGHRS; CDR2 reads YFSETQ. The CDR3 has 14 residues. The receptor's source is a human donor with ulcerative colitis or Crohn's disease, or a healthy co-twin of an affected twin (not recorded which). The source material was blood. The chain recombines TRBV5-1 with TRBJ2-7. The CDR3 region is CASTTQPTTYEQYF. Drawing the rest from reference TRBV5-1 and TRBJ2-7, the complete variable domain is KAGVTQTPRYLIKTRGQQVTLSCSPISGHRSVSWYQQTPGQGLQFLFEYFSETQRNKGNFPGRFSGRQFSNSRSEMNVSTLELGDSALYLCASTTQPTTYEQYFGPGTRLTVT.